This TCR beta chain originates from a study of T-cell memory formation after mild COVID-19. The CDR3 totals 14 residues. Between the trimmed V and J ends, which lost 6 bases and 7 bases, there was a span of 18 bases. Germline values: CDR1 SGHVS, CDR2 FQNEAQ. A single record per CDR3 protein comes from TCRdb applying MiXCR to the 5' RACE reads. The table includes approximately 300,000 distinct CDR3 sequences, 15% detected once. This chain connects TRBV7-8 to TRBJ1-2; a weak D match, TRBD1 (6 bases). Material for sequencing was PBMCs or a T cell subset sorted from them (not recorded which). The sequence derives from a man aged 18 to 35 who had mild COVID-19 (a few samples of this study predate the infection). Cell type and time point are not known. The CDR3: CASSKRGGDPGYTF. The CDR3 coding sequence is TGTGCCAGCAGTAAACGGGGGGGCGACCCTGGCTACACCTTC.